These T cell receptor beta chains were read from a single sample in a study of identical twins. TCRdb recomputed calls from the 5' RACE reads with MiXCR, one row per CDR3 protein. The table records about 100,000 distinct CDR3 sequences, about 6.1% of them present only once. Input material: memory T cells sorted from blood. These receptors were collected from a woman aged 50 to 65 in good health. CDR3s include the opening cysteine and the closing phenylalanine or tryptophan. Each record gives: clone size, J gene, CDR3 length, D gene, V gene, CDR3 DNA, CDR3 protein. D genes are given only for firm matches. The listing skips clone size in some rows; elsewhere it reads once, few, many or a size class.

clone size: many
J gene: TRBJ1-1
CDR3 length: 15
D gene: TRBD1
V gene: TRBV28
CDR3 DNA: TGTGCCAGCAGCCCCGGGACAGGGTGGAAAACTGAAGCTTTCTTT
CDR3 protein: CASSPGTGWKTEAFF

clone size: many
J gene: TRBJ1-1
CDR3 length: 14
D gene: TRBD1
V gene: TRBV6-6
CDR3 DNA: TGTGCCAGCCTCGACAGGGGGCTGAACACTGAAGCTTTCTTT
CDR3 protein: CASLDRGLNTEAFF

clone size: many
J gene: TRBJ2-3
CDR3 length: 13
D gene: .
V gene: TRBV5-1
CDR3 DNA: TGCGCCAGCAGCCTTGGGGGTTTCGATACGCAGTATTTT
CDR3 protein: CASSLGGFDTQYF

clone size: many
J gene: TRBJ2-3
CDR3 length: 12
D gene: .
V gene: TRBV20-1
CDR3 DNA: TGCAGTGCAGCGACCAGCACAGATACGCAGTATTTT
CDR3 protein: CSAATSTDTQYF

clone size: few
J gene: TRBJ2-7
CDR3 length: 17
D gene: TRBD2
V gene: TRBV12-3/TRBV12-4
CDR3 DNA: TGTGCCAGCAGTTTGATAAAAGGACTAGCGGGAGGCTACGAGCAGTACTTC
CDR3 protein: CASSLIKGLAGGYEQYF

clone size: .
J gene: TRBJ1-2
CDR3 length: 13
D gene: .
V gene: TRBV14
CDR3 DNA: TGTGCCAGCAGCCAACCCGGGGGTGGTGGCTACACCTTC
CDR3 protein: CASSQPGGGGYTF

clone size: many
J gene: TRBJ2-5
CDR3 length: 14
D gene: .
V gene: TRBV14
CDR3 DNA: TGTGCCAGCAGCCAAGTTTGGTCATCAGGGACCCAGTACTTC
CDR3 protein: CASSQVWSSGTQYF

clone size: .
J gene: TRBJ2-3
CDR3 length: 13
D gene: .
V gene: TRBV5-1
CDR3 DNA: TGCGCCGCCAGGACTCATCCGACGGATACGCAGTATTTT
CDR3 protein: CAARTHPTDTQYF

clone size: many
J gene: TRBJ1-6
CDR3 length: 13
D gene: .
V gene: TRBV12-3/TRBV12-4
CDR3 DNA: TGTGCCAGCAGTTTATCCACCGTCGAACCCCTCCACTTT
CDR3 protein: CASSLSTVEPLHF

clone size: many
J gene: TRBJ1-1
CDR3 length: 13
D gene: .
V gene: TRBV29-1
CDR3 DNA: TGCAGCGTAGTCGACAGAATGAACACTGAAGCTTTCTTT
CDR3 protein: CSVVDRMNTEAFF